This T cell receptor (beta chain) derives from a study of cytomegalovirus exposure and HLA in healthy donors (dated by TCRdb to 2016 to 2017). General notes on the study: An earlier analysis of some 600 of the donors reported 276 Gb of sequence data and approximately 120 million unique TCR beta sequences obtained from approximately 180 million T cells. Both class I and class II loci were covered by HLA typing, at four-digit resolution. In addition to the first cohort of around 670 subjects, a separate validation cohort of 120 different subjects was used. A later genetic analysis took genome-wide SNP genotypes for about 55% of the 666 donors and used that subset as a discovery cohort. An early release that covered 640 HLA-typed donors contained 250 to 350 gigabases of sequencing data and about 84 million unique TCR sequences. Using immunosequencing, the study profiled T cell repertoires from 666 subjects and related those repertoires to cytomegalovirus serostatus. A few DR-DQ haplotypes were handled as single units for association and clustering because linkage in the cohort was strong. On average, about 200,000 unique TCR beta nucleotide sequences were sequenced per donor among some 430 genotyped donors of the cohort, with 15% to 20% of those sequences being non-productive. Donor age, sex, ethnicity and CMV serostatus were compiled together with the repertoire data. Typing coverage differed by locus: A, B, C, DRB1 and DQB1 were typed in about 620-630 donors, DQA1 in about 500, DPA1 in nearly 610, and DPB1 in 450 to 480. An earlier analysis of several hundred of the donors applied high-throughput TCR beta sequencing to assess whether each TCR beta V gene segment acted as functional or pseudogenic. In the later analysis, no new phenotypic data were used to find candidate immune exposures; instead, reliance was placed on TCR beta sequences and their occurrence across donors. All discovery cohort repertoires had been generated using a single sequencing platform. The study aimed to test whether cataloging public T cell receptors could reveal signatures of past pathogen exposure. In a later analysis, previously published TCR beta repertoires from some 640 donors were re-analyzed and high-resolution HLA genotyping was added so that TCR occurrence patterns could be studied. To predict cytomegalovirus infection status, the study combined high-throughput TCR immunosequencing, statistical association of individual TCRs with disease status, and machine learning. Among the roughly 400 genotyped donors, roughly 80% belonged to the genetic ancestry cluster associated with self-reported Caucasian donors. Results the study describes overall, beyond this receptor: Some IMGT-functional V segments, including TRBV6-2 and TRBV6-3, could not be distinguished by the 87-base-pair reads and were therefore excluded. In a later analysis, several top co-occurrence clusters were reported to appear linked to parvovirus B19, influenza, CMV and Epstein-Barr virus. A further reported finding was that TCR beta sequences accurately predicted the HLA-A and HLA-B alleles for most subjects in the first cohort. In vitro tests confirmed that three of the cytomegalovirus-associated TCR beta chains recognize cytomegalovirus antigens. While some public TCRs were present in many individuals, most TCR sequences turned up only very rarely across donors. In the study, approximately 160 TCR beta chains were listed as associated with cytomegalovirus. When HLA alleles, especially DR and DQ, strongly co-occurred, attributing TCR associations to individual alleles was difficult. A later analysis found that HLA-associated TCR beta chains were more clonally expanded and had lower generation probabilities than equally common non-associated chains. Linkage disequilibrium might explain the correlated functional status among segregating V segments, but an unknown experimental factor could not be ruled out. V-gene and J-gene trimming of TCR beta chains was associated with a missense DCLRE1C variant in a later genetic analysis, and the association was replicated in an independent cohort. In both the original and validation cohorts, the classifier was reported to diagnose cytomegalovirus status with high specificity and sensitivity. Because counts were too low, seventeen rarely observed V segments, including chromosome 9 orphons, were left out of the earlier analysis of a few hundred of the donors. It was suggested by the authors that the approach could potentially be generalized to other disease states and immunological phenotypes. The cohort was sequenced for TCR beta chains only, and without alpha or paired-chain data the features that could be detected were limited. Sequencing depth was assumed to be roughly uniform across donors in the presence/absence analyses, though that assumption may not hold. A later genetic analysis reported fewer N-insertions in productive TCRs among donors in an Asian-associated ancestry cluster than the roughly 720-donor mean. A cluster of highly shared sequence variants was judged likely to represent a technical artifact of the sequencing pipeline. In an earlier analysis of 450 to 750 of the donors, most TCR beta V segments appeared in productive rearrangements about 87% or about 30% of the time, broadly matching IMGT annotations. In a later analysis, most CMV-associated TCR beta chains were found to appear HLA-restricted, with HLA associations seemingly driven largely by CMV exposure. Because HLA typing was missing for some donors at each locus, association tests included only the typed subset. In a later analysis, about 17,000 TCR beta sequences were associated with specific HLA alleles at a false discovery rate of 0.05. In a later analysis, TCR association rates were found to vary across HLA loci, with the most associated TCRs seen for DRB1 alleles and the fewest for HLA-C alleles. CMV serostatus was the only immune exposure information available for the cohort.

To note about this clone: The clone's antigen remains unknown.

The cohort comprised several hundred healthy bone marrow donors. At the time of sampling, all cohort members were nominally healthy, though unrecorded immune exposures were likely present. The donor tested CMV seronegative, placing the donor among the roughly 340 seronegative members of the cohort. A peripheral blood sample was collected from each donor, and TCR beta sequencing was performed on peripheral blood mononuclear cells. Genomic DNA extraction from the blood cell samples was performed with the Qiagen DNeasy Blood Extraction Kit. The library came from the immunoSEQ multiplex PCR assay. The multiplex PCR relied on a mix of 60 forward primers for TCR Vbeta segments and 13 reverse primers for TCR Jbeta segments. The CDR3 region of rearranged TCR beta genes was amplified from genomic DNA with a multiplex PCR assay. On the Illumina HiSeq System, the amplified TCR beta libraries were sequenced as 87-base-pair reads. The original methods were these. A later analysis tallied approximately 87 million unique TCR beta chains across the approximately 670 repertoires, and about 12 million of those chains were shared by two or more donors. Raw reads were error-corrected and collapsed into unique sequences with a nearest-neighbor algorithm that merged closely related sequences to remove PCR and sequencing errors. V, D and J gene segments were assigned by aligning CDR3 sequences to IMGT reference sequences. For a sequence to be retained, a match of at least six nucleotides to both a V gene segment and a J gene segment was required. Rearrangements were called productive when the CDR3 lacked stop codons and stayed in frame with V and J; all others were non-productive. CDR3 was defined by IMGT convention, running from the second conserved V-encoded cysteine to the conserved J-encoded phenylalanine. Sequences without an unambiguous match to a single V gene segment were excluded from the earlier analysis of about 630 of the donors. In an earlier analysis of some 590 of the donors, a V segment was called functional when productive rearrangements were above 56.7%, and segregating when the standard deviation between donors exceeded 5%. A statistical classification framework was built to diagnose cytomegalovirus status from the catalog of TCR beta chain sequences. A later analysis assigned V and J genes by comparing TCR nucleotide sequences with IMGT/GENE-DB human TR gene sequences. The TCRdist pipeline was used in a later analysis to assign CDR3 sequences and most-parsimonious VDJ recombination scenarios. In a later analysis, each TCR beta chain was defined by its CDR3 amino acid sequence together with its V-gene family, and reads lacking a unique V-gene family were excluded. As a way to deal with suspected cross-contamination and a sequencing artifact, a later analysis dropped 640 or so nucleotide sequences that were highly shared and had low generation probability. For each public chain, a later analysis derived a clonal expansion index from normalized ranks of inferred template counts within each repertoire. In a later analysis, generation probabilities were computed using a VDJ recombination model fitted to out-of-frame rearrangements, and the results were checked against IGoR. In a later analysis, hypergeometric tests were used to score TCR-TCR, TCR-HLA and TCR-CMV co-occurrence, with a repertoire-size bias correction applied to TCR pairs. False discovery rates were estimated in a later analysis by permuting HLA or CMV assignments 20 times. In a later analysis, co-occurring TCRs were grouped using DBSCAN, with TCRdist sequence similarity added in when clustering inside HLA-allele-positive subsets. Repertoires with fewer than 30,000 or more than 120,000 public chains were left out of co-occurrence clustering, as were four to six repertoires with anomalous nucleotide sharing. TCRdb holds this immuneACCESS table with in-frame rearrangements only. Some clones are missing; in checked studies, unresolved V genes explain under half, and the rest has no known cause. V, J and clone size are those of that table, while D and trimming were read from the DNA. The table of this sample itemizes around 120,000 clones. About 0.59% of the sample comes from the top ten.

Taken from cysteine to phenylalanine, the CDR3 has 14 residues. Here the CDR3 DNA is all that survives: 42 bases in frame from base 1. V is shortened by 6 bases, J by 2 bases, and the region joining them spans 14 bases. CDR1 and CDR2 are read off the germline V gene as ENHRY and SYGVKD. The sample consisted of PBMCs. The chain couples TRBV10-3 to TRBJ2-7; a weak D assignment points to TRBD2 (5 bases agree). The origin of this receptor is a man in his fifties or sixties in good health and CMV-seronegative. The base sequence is TGTGCCATCAGGGGCGGAAGCGGTACCTACGAGCAGTACTTC. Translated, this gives CAIRGGSGTYEQYF.